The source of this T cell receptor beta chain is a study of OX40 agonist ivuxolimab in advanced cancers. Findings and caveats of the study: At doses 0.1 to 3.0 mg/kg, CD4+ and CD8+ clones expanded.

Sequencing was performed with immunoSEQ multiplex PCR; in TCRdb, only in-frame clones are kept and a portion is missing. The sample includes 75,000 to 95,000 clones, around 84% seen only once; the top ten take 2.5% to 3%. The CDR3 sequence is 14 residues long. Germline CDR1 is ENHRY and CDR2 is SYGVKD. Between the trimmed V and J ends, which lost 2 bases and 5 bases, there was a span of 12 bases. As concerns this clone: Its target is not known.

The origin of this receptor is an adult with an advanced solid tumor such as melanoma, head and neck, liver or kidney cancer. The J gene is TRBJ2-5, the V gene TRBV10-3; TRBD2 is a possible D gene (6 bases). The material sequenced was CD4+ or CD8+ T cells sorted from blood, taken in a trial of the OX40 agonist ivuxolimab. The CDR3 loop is CAISEGPSAETQYF. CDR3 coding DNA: TGTGCCATCAGTGAGGGGCCTAGCGCGGAGACCCAGTACTTC.